Detailed here is one TCR beta chain. Its antigen is not identified. Around 0.55 micrograms of biopsy DNA per sample underwent TCRB immunosequencing. Clones were sequenced by immunoSEQ multiplex PCR, and TCRdb holds only the in-frame ones, with some missing. Of roughly 14,000 clones listed, 84% are singletons. Germline V gene lookup returns CDR1 SQVTM and CDR2 ANQGSEA. Trimming cost V 6 bases and J 2 bases; bases outside gene matches: 7. There are 14 residues in the CDR3. This record comes from a study of T cell repertoires in ileal Crohn's disease. Study-wide background: About half received postoperative treatment, around 10 with thiopurines and around 18 anti-TNF. Findings and caveats of the study: Endoscopic recurrence occurred in every patient whose clonality exceeded 26.8%.

V is TRBV29-1 and J is TRBJ2-3, with 8 bases matching TRBD1. The sequenced sample consisted of ileal tissue. The clonotype was recovered from an adult with Crohn's disease. CDR3 sequence (DNA): TGCAGCGTGATCCGGGACAGGTACACAGATACGCAGTATTTT. It codes for CSVIRDRYTDTQYF.